The 23 T cell receptor beta chains below were found in one sample sequenced in a study of OX40 agonist ivuxolimab in advanced cancers. Receptors were amplified or captured by the immunoSEQ multiplex PCR assay. TCRdb took over this immuneACCESS table, retaining in-frame rearrangements with V and J assigned. Such tables are incomplete; in checked studies, under half of the missing clones stem from an unresolved V gene, and the remainder is unexplained. Here the sample has 53,000 or so clones; roughly 80% occur a single time. Around 4.3% of the sample is taken by the ten largest. Sequenced material: CD4+ or CD8+ T cells sorted from blood, taken in a trial of the OX40 agonist ivuxolimab. The origin of the receptors is an adult with an advanced solid tumor such as melanoma, head and neck, liver or kidney cancer.

This clone was counted a single time. The rearrangement links TRBV28 to TRBJ2-5; weak D call: TRBD2 (6 bases). Germline V gene data show CDR1 as MDHEN and CDR2 as SYDVKM. Trimming shortened V by 2 bases and J by 3 bases, and 16 bases separated the two germline ends. CDR3 length: 16 residues. The CDR3 region is CASSLGGGGTKETQYF. The CDR3, as DNA: TGTGCCAGCAGTTTAGGAGGTGGGGGGACCAAAGAGACCCAGTACTTC.

The V call is TRBV7-9, the J call TRBJ2-5; TRBD1 aligns across 10 bases. The CDR3 runs 14 residues. Germline V CDR1 and CDR2: SEHNR, FQNEAQ (reference sequence). Trimming removed 4 bases from V and 5 bases from J; junction bases left unmatched: 4. Here the CDR3 DNA reads TGTGCCAGCAGCTGGGACAGGGGACGGGAGACCCAGTACTTC. Protein product: CASSWDRGRETQYF.

This clone appeared a few times. The chain is built from TRBV19 and TRBJ2-5; 12 nucleotides agree with TRBD2. CDR3 size: 17 residues. The V gene end was trimmed by 2 bases and the J gene end by 4 bases; junction bases not matched to a gene: 8. CDR1 is LNHDA, CDR2 SQIVND, per germline (reference sequence). The CDR3 sequence: CASSITASGRAGETQYF. The CDR3 bases are TGTGCCAGTAGTATAACGGCTAGCGGGAGGGCCGGAGAGACCCAGTACTTC.

The V call is TRBV4-1, the J call TRBJ1-5; D is unresolved. Trimming pared 1 base from V and 0 bases from J, leaving 10 bases between. Looked up from germline, CDR1 is MGHRA and CDR2 is YSYEKL. The CDR3 sequence is 16 residues long. In nucleotides, the CDR3 is TGCGCCAGCAGCCAAGGTGTGAGAAATAGCAATCAGCCCCAGCATTTT. Translation: CASSQGVRNSNQPQHF.

CDR3: CASSLMASNIPGELFF. In nucleotides, the CDR3 is TGTGCCAGCAGCTTAATGGCTTCCAACATCCCCGGGGAGCTGTTTTTT. The chain combines TRBV7-6 with TRBJ2-2, with D unclear. From germline, CDR1 is SGHVS and CDR2 FNYEAQ. V was trimmed by 2 bases and J by 6 bases, leaving 16 bases between them. This CDR3 is 16 amino acids long.

The J gene is TRBJ2-6, the V gene TRBV28; D might be TRBD1 (5 bases). The CDR3 is 15 amino acids. Deletions cut 6 bases from V and 0 bases from J, with 9 bases between. Germline-derived CDR1 and CDR2 are MDHEN and SYDVKM. The DNA of the CDR3 is TGTGCCAGCAGAAACACAGGCTCTGGGGCCAACGTCCTGACTTTC. It encodes CASRNTGSGANVLTF.

The chain recombines TRBV11-2 with TRBJ2-3; TRBD2 aligns across 13 bases. With 4 bases clipped from V and 3 bases from J, the junction kept 1 base outside the gene matches. The CDR3 is 15 residues long. Germline CDR1 is SGHAT and CDR2 is FQNNGV. In DNA form, the CDR3 reads TGTGCCAGCAGCTCGACTAGCGGGAGGACAGATACGCAGTATTTT. It translates to CASSSTSGRTDTQYF.

The J gene is TRBJ2-5, the V gene TRBV4-1, with 12 bases matching TRBD2. Germline V gives CDR1 MGHRA, CDR2 YSYEKL. The CDR3 covers 15 residues. V gave up 3 bases and J gave up 5 bases; unmatched junction bases: 4. CDR3 sequence: CASSQPTSGSETQYF. The CDR3 bases are TGCGCCAGCAGCCAGCCGACTAGCGGGAGTGAGACCCAGTACTTC.

This clone was recorded a few times. The chain combines TRBV14 with TRBJ2-3; 12 bases line up with TRBD2. V dropped 4 bases and J dropped 9; count of bases not matched to a gene: 5. The V gene's germline CDR1 is SGHDN and CDR2 FVKESK. The CDR3 has 14 amino acids. The CDR3 sequence is CASSPRLAGDTQYF. CDR3 nucleotide sequence: TGTGCCAGCAGCCCCCGACTAGCGGGAGACACGCAGTATTTT.

The rearrangement uses TRBV19 and TRBJ2-1, with 14 nucleotides matching TRBD2. The V segment lost 4 bases and the J segment 10 bases; nucleotides outside the gene matches: 6. Germline CDR1 reads LNHDA; CDR2 reads SQIVND (reference sequence). This CDR3 region has 15 residues. The CDR3: CASSTGTSGSREQFF. CDR3 nucleotides: TGTGCCAGTAGTACCGGGACTAGCGGGAGTCGGGAGCAGTTCTTC.

This chain uses TRBV7-8 with TRBJ2-7; D might be TRBD1 or TRBD2, each matching 7 bases. V was pared by 4 bases and J by 5 bases, with 15 bases between. The CDR3 has 14 amino acids. Germline assignment: CDR1 SGHVS and CDR2 FQNEAQ. The CDR3 reads CASSSGLDRDEQYF. In nucleotides, the CDR3 is TGTGCCAGCAGCTCCGGACTAGACAGGGACGAGCAGTACTTC.

V is TRBV19 and J is TRBJ2-5; perhaps TRBD1 as D (6 bases). The DNA end is more similar to TRBJ2-7, so the J call may be wrong. The CDR3 has 15 residues. Per germline, CDR1 LNHDA and CDR2 SQIVND (reference sequence). CDR3: CASSTTGTGIREQYF. The CDR3 coding sequence is TGTGCCAGTAGTACTACCGGAACAGGGATACGCGAGCAGTACTTC.

In its sample, this clone was seen once. V and J are TRBV5-1 and TRBJ1-2; D possibly corresponds to TRBD1 (5 bases). In germline, CDR1 is SGHRS, CDR2 YFSETQ. The CDR3 consists of 14 residues. With 4 bases removed from V and 4 bases from J, the gap between germline ends came to 14 bases. In DNA form, the CDR3 reads TGCGCCAGCAGCCTCACTACAGGATCCTATGGCTACACCTTC. Protein product: CASSLTTGSYGYTF.

V and J are TRBV7-2 and TRBJ1-5, with TRBD1 matching 8 bases. Trimming removed 5 bases from V and 3 bases from J; junction bases left unmatched: 3. The germline CDR1 and CDR2 sequences are SGHTA and FQGNSA. The CDR3 is 14 amino acids. CDR3 sequence reads: CASSVRGPNQPQHF. In nucleotides, the CDR3 is TGTGCCAGCAGCGTCAGGGGGCCCAATCAGCCCCAGCATTTT.

The chain employs TRBV14 and TRBJ2-2; perhaps TRBD2 as D (5 bases). From germline, CDR1 is SGHDN and CDR2 FVKESK. This CDR3 region has 15 residues. V lost 1 base to trimming and J lost 5 bases, with 11 bases between them. The CDR3 sequence: CASSQVTRWTGELFF. CDR3 coding DNA: TGTGCCAGCAGCCAAGTCACTAGATGGACCGGGGAGCTGTTTTTT.

This clone came up a few times. The gene calls are TRBV7-6 and TRBJ1-1; possible D gene TRBD1, 5 bases. V dropped 5 bases and J dropped 11 bases, with 18 bases sitting between them. The CDR3 covers 13 residues. Per germline, CDR1 SGHVS and CDR2 FNYEAQ. The CDR3: CASSRDPPLGAFF. The CDR3 DNA sequence: TGTGCCAGCAGCCGGGACCCACCCTTGGGGGCTTTCTTT. The entire variable domain, with the rest obtained from reference TRBV7-6 and TRBJ1-1, is as follows: GAGVSQSPRYKVTKRGQDVALRCDPISGHVSLYWYRQALGQGPEFLTYFNYEAQQDKSGLPNDRFSAERPEGSISTLTIQRTEQRDSAMYRCASSRDPPLGAFFGQGTRLTVV.

The chain carries TRBV6-1 and TRBJ1-3, with D possibly matching TRBD1 (5 bases). The ends were cut back, 2 bases at V and 0 bases at J, with 8 bases in the middle. Germline CDR1 and CDR2: MNHNS and SASEGT. This CDR3 is built from 15 residues. The CDR3 bases are TGTGCCAGCAGTGAACAGGGTAGCTCTGGAAACACCATATATTTT. Translating gives CASSEQGSSGNTIYF.

The chain carries TRBV5-1 and TRBJ1-2, with D maybe TRBD1 (5 bases). The CDR3 extends over 15 amino acids. Germline values: CDR1 SGHRS, CDR2 YFSETQ. The V end was cut by 0 bases, the J end by 8 bases, with 17 bases between. The CDR3 DNA sequence: TGCGCCAGCAGCTTGGATGGGACGGCGCCGGGGGGCTACACCTTC. The encoded protein is CASSLDGTAPGGYTF.

This chain links TRBV11-3 with TRBJ2-5; D is uncertain. From germline, CDR1 is SGHNT and CDR2 YENEEA. Trimming took 4 bases from V and 0 from J, leaving 12 bases between them. The CDR3 length is 15 residues. CDR3 amino acids: CASSSSTPYQETQYF. DNA for the CDR3: TGTGCCAGCAGCTCATCTACACCGTACCAAGAGACCCAGTACTTC.

The chain uses TRBV6-5 and TRBJ1-1; 8 positions agree with TRBD1. Trimming at V came to 0 bases and at J to 11 bases, leaving 5 bases not matched to a gene. Germline V gives CDR1 MNHEY, CDR2 SVGAGI. CDR3 length equals 13 residues. CDR3 region: CASSYSTGDRAFF. The CDR3 DNA is TGTGCCAGCAGTTACTCGACAGGGGATCGGGCTTTCTTT.

The chain is built from TRBV30 and TRBJ2-2, with 14 bases aligning to TRBD2. The CDR3 extends over 17 amino acids. The V gene end was trimmed by 2 bases and the J gene end by 6 bases; junction bases not matched to a gene: 8. Per the germline V gene, CDR1 is GTSNPN and CDR2 is SVGIG (reference sequence). CDR3 protein: CAWSRGLAGVRAGELFF. CDR3 in DNA: TGTGCCTGGAGTAGGGGACTAGCGGGAGTCCGGGCCGGGGAGCTGTTTTTT. Supplemented by reference TRBV30 and TRBJ2-2, the full variable domain reads SQTIHQWPATLVQPVGSPLSLECTVEGTSNPNLYWYRQAAGRGLQLLFYSVGIGQISSEVPQNLSASRPQDRQFILSSKKLLLSDSGFYLCAWSRGLAGVRAGELFFGEGSRLTVL.

The rearrangement uses TRBV10-2 and TRBJ2-1; 11 bases match TRBD1. The CDR3 consists of 16 residues. Germline assignment: CDR1 WSHSY and CDR2 SAAADI. Trimming removed 0 bases from V and 4 bases from J; junction bases left unmatched: 2. CDR3 in amino acids: CASSESGQGVYNEQFF. CDR3 bases: TGCGCCAGCAGTGAGTCGGGACAGGGGGTTTACAATGAGCAGTTCTTC.

The chain has TRBV30 and TRBJ1-4; no reliable D call. The CDR3 is 14 residues long. Germline values: CDR1 GTSNPN, CDR2 SVGIG (reference sequence). The V gene lost 0 bases and the J gene lost 8 bases, with 13 bases spanning the gap. The CDR3 DNA sequence: TGTGCCTGGAGTGTCGGGCAGAAAGGGGAAAAACTGTTTTTT. It translates to CAWSVGQKGEKLFF.